The 21 T cell receptor beta chains given below trace back to one sample, sequenced in a study of T cells after yellow fever vaccination. TCRdb itself ran the 5' RACE reads through MiXCR, one entry per CDR3 protein. The profile shows hundreds of thousands of distinct CDR3 sequences, roughly an eighth of them singletons. The sequencing used CD4+ T cells sorted from PBMCs, collected 15 days after the yellow fever booster vaccination. Receptor source: a young man who received the YFV17D yellow fever vaccine.

The chain employs TRBV29-1 and TRBJ1-1, with 10 bases fitting TRBD1. The CDR3 is 14 amino acids. CDR1 and CDR2 from the germline V gene are SQVTM and ANQGSEA. V dropped 8 bases and J dropped 3; count of bases not matched to a gene: 9. CDR3 DNA: TGCAGCTGCACCGGGACAGGGGTCCACACTGAAGCTTTCTTT. It is translated as CSCTGTGVHTEAFF.

The rearrangement joins TRBV5-6 to TRBJ1-5, with a possible D match to TRBD1 (5 bases). This CDR3 is built from 12 residues. Germline CDR1 reads SGHDT; CDR2 reads YYEEEE. The germline V and J ends were trimmed by 0 bases and 11 bases, with 9 bases remaining between them. The chain's CDR3 is CASSLAGHAQHF. For the CDR3, the DNA is TGTGCCAGCAGCTTGGCGGGGCACGCCCAGCATTTT.

The J gene is TRBJ1-2, the V gene TRBV28, with D uncertain. The CDR3 extends over 14 amino acids. Trimming cost V 5 bases and J 4 bases, with 14 bases left between them. From germline, CDR1 is MDHEN and CDR2 SYDVKM. CDR3 nucleotide sequence: TGTGCCAGCAGTCCACACCTACAAGGCTATGGCTACACCTTC. It codes for CASSPHLQGYGYTF.

The chain uses TRBV3-2 and TRBJ2-2. TRBV3-2 is given as a pseudogene. This CDR3 comprises 13 residues. CDR3 DNA sequence: TGTGCCAGCAGCCCGTGGGGTGAGGGGGAGCTGTTTTTT. Translated, it gives CASSPWGEGELFF.

The V gene is TRBV7-9, the J gene TRBJ1-2; a weak D match, TRBD1 (5 bases). This CDR3 is 13 amino acids long. Trimming stripped 5 bases from V and 5 bases from J, with 12 bases between. Per the germline V gene, CDR1 is SEHNR and CDR2 is FQNEAQ (reference sequence). CDR3 residues: CASSPLGVYGYTF. CDR3 DNA: TGTGCCAGCAGCCCATTGGGGGTATATGGCTACACCTTC. Combining the CDR3 with reference TRBV7-9 and TRBJ1-2 gives the whole variable domain DTGVSQNPRHKITKRGQNVTFRCDPISEHNRLYWYRQTLGQGPEFLTYFQNEAQLEKSRLLSDRFSAERPKGSFSTLEIQRTEQGDSAMYLCASSPLGVYGYTFGSGTRLTVV.

This clonotype was observed many times. Compared with germline, one end of the junction differs, possibly owing to a read error. CDR3 residues: CASSQGGDTQYF. CDR3 DNA: TGTGCCAGCAGCCAAGGGGGAGATACGCAGTATTTT. V and J are TRBV4-3 and TRBJ2-3, with D tentatively TRBD1 (6 bases). Germline loops: CDR1 LGHNA, CDR2 YSLEER. The CDR3 runs 12 residues.

This clonotype was counted a few times. The rearrangement joins TRBV23-1 to TRBJ1-5; D unclear. TRBV23-1 is filed as an ORF, its function uncertain. Trimming stripped 2 bases from V and 5 bases from J, with 4 bases between. This CDR3 region has 12 residues. The CDR3 reads CASSQRDQPQHF. The CDR3 DNA is TGCGCCAGCAGTCAAAGGGATCAGCCCCAGCATTTT.

This chain links TRBV29-1 with TRBJ1-1, with D maybe TRBD1 (5 bases). This CDR3 has 13 amino acids. Trimming left V 7 bases short and J 3 bases short, with 15 bases between. Germline V gives CDR1 SQVTM, CDR2 ANQGSEA. Written as DNA, the CDR3 is TGCAGCGGGGCCCGGGGGGAGCACACTGAAGCTTTCTTT. Translation: CSGARGEHTEAFF.

This clonotype was observed a few times. The rearrangement joins TRBV14 to TRBJ2-1; D perhaps matches TRBD2 (5 bases). CDR3 length: 13 amino acids. Germline CDR1 is SGHDN and CDR2 is FVKESK. V lost 7 bases, J lost 6 bases, and 13 bases lay in between. The DNA for the CDR3 is TGTGCCAGCACGGCTAGCCTCCTCAATGAGCAGTTCTTC. It encodes CASTASLLNEQFF.

This clonotype was detected many times. This chain joins TRBV5-1 and TRBJ2-3; D is undetermined. Germline lookup yields CDR1 SGHRS and CDR2 YFSETQ. V gave up 0 bases and J gave up 0 bases, with 11 bases separating them. The CDR3 runs 16 residues. CDR3 bases: TGCGCCAGCAGCTTGGGGGGAATGACTAGCACAGATACGCAGTATTTT. Its protein product is CASSLGGMTSTDTQYF. The variable domain in full, completed from reference TRBV5-1 and TRBJ2-3, reads KAGVTQTPRYLIKTRGQQVTLSCSPISGHRSVSWYQQTPGQGLQFLFEYFSETQRNKGNFPGRFSGRQFSNSRSEMNVSTLELGDSALYLCASSLGGMTSTDTQYFGPGTRLTVL.

This clonotype came up many times. The chain has TRBV6-6 and TRBJ1-5, with 8 nucleotides matching TRBD1. The V gene end was trimmed by 0 bases and the J gene end by 2 bases; junction bases not matched to a gene: 0. Looked up from germline, CDR1 is MNHNY and CDR2 is SVGAGI (reference sequence). The CDR3 loop spans 15 amino acids. CDR3 bases: TGTGCCAGCAGTTACTCGGACAGGGGCAATCAGCCCCAGCATTTT. Residues: CASSYSDRGNQPQHF.

This clonotype has just a few counts. The V call is TRBV3-1, the J call TRBJ2-2; 7 bases line up with TRBD2. CDR3 size: 15 residues. The V gene's germline CDR1 is LGHDT and CDR2 YNNKEL (reference sequence). V shed 6 bases, J shed 2 bases, and the junction held 6 bases outside the gene matches. CDR3 sequence (DNA): TGTGCCAGCAGACATCGACTAGCAAACACCGGGGAGCTGTTTTTT. Protein: CASRHRLANTGELFF. Full variable domain (remainder filled in from reference TRBV3-1 and TRBJ2-2): DTAVSQTPKYLVTQMGNDKSIKCEQNLGHDTMYWYKQDSKKFLKIMFSYNNKELIINETVPNRFSPKSPDKAHLNLHINSLELGDSAVYFCASRHRLANTGELFFGEGSRLTVL.

The rearrangement uses TRBV27 and TRBJ1-1; the match to TRBD1 covers 9 bases. V gave up 6 bases and J gave up 9 bases; unmatched junction bases: 5. The CDR3 extends over 12 amino acids. The germline V gene encodes CDR1 MNHEY and CDR2 SMNVEV (reference sequence). CDR3 residues: CASSFNRGQAFF. CDR3 bases: TGTGCCAGCAGCTTCAACAGGGGGCAAGCTTTCTTT.

This clonotype was observed a handful of times. The chain combines TRBV20-1 with TRBJ1-4; tentatively, D is TRBD1 (5 bases). Germline V gene data show CDR1 as DFQATT and CDR2 as SNEGSKA (reference sequence). Between the trimmed V and J ends, which lost 6 bases and 7 bases, there was a span of 12 bases. This CDR3 has 12 amino acids. The CDR3 DNA follows: TGCAGTGCCGGGACGCTGGGTGAAAAACTGTTTTTT. It encodes CSAGTLGEKLFF.

The rearrangement links TRBV7-3 to TRBJ2-3; no firm D call. The CDR3 is 17 residues long. Germline values: CDR1 SGHTA, CDR2 FQGTGA. Trimming removed 1 base from V and 4 bases from J, with 18 bases in between. The DNA for the CDR3 is TGTGCCAGCAGCTTAAGAGGTGGTCAGCTTAAGGCAGATACGCAGTATTTT. Its protein product is CASSLRGGQLKADTQYF.

This clonotype was counted only a few times. This chain links TRBV11-3 with TRBJ2-3; tentative D call: TRBD2 (6 bases). Deletions cut 5 bases from V and 2 bases from J, with 11 bases between. The CDR3 has 14 amino acids. Germline V gives CDR1 SGHNT, CDR2 YENEEA. CDR3 residues: CASSVSGFTDTQYF. The CDR3 nucleotides are TGTGCCAGCAGCGTTAGCGGATTCACAGATACGCAGTATTTT.

This clonotype has ten or more counts. The V and J genes are TRBV5-1 and TRBJ2-5; either TRBD1 or TRBD2 may fit D (5 bases each). This CDR3 comprises 14 residues. V was shortened by 5 bases and J by 3 bases, with 14 bases between the two germline ends. Germline V CDR1 and CDR2: SGHRS, YFSETQ. CDR3 region: CASRPTGQEETQYF. Written as DNA, the CDR3 is TGCGCCAGCAGACCCACGGGGCAGGAAGAGACCCAGTACTTC.

As to this clonotype: This CDR3 is missing its conserved last phenylalanine or tryptophan, likely due to a read error. The J gene is TRBJ1-2, the V gene TRBV28; TRBD1 agrees at 8 bases. The germline gives CDR1 MDHEN, CDR2 SYDVKM. The V gene end was trimmed by 5 bases and the J gene end by 4 bases; junction bases not matched to a gene: 6. This CDR3 has 14 amino acids. In DNA, the CDR3 is TGTGCCAGCAGTGCCTGGACAGGGAGCTATGGCTACACCTTG. Translation: CASSAWTGSYGYTL.

This chain connects TRBV2 to TRBJ2-7, with a weak D call TRBD1 (6 bases). CDR1 SNHLY and CDR2 FYNNEI come from the germline V gene. The CDR3 is 13 amino acids. V was shortened by 4 bases and J by 6 bases, with 13 bases between the two germline ends. CDR3 coding DNA: TGTGCCAGCAGTGGTCAACAGGGTAGCGAGCAGTACGTC. This sequence encodes CASSGQQGSEQYV.

The rearrangement uses TRBV7-2 and TRBJ1-5, with 10 nucleotides matching TRBD1. The length of the CDR3 is 14 residues. The germline V gene has CDR1 SGHTA and CDR2 FQGNSA. V lost 2 bases to trimming and J lost 7 bases; unmatched junction nucleotides: 2. In DNA form, the CDR3 reads TGTGCCAGCAGCTTAATGGGACAGGGGCAGCCCCAGCATTTT. Amino acids: CASSLMGQGQPQHF. The full variable domain, in which reference TRBV7-2 and TRBJ1-5 provide the parts outside the CDR3, is GAGVSQSPSNKVTEKGKDVELRCDPISGHTALYWYRQSLGQGLEFLIYFQGNSAPDKSGLPSDRFSAERTGGSVSTLTIQRTQQEDSAVYLCASSLMGQGQPQHFGDGTRLSIL.

V usage is TRBV19 and J usage is TRBJ2-2; D unclear. Germline CDR1 and CDR2: LNHDA and SQIVND (reference sequence). The CDR3 has 13 amino acids. Trimming stripped 5 bases from V and 5 bases from J, with 9 bases between. As DNA, the CDR3 is TGTGCCAGTAGTCATCAGGCGACCGGGGAGCTGTTTTTT. Translating gives CASSHQATGELFF.